Below are 15 T cell receptor beta chains sequenced from a single sample in a study of T cell responses to AZD1222 COVID-19 vaccine. The repertoire was sequenced with immunoSEQ multiplex PCR; TCRdb's copy has only in-frame clones and lacks some. The table shows around 110,000 clones, with 85% to 90% occurring only once. The input for sequencing was peripheral blood, taken on day 0 of AZD1222 vaccination. The receptors were sampled from an adult in good health.

The chain carries TRBV4-3 and TRBJ1-2; no reliable D call. The V and J ends lost 0 bases and 8 bases respectively, with 10 bases between them. Germline values: CDR1 LGHNA, CDR2 YSLEER. The CDR3 sequence is 13 residues long. CDR3 sequence (DNA): TGCGCCAGCAGCCAAGATTTGCAGCGGGGCTACACCTTC. This encodes CASSQDLQRGYTF.

About this clone itself: The sample holds other DNA sequences that translate to the same CDR3. The CDR3 reads CASSYSRTGGGYGYTF. The DNA for the CDR3 is TGTGCCAGCAGTTACTCCCGGACAGGGGGCGGGTATGGCTACACCTTC. V gene TRBV6-5 combines with J gene TRBJ1-2; 11 bases fit TRBD1. J gave up 5 bases and V 0 bases, and 5 bases lay outside the gene matches. The CDR3 runs to 16 residues. Germline V gene lookup returns CDR1 MNHEY and CDR2 SVGAGI.

J is TRBJ1-2 and V is TRBV29-1; D not certain. CDR3 length: 13 amino acids. Trimming cost V 3 bases and J 8 bases, with 16 bases left between them. From germline, CDR1 is SQVTM and CDR2 ANQGSEA. CDR3 in DNA: TGCAGCGTTGATTCGGTCCGGACCCGCGGCTACACCTTC. Translating gives CSVDSVRTRGYTF.

The chain couples TRBV4-1 to TRBJ2-7, with TRBD1 matching over 7 bases. The CDR3 runs to 16 residues. Trimming removed 1 base from V and 2 bases from J; junction bases left unmatched: 8. CDR1 and CDR2 from the germline V gene are MGHRA and YSYEKL. DNA for the CDR3: TGCGCCAGCAGCCAAGTTGGGACAGTTCTTCCCTACGAGCAGTACTTC. Translation: CASSQVGTVLPYEQYF.

V is TRBV7-3 and J is TRBJ2-6; D is ambiguous. CDR3 length equals 13 residues. CDR1 is SGHTA, CDR2 FQGTGA, per germline. Trimming took 5 bases from V and 5 from J, leaving 7 bases between them. This chain's CDR3 is CASSIERANVLTF. The CDR3 DNA reads as TGTGCCAGCAGCATCGAACGGGCCAACGTCCTGACTTTC.

This clone was found a few times. The CDR3 DNA reads TGTGCCAGCAGCTACATTCCCGGGAGTAACTATGGCTACACCTTC. It encodes CASSYIPGSNYGYTF. The chain employs TRBV7-2 and TRBJ1-2, with no clear D. CDR3 length equals 15 residues. Between the trimmed V and J ends, which lost 4 bases and 1 base, there was a span of 13 bases. Germline values: CDR1 SGHTA, CDR2 FQGNSA.

J is TRBJ2-7 and V is TRBV6-9; 10 bases match TRBD1. The J segment lost 3 bases and the V segment lost 8 bases, leaving 1 base of the junction unmatched. The CDR3 length is 12 residues. The germline V gene has CDR1 MNHGY and CDR2 SVAAGI. CDR3 nucleotides: TGTGCCAGCGGGACAGGGGTCTACGAGCAGTACTTC. Amino acids: CASGTGVYEQYF.

This clone was picked up a small number of times. V gene TRBV21-1 combines with J gene TRBJ2-3; the table's D call, TRBD2, has no DNA check behind it. TRBV21-1 is termed a pseudogene. There are 16 residues in the CDR3. CDR3 amino acids: CASSSPSGTSTDTQYF. CDR3 DNA: TGTGCCAGCAGCAGCCCTAGCGGGACTAGCACAGATACGCAGTATTTT.

V gene TRBV5-1 combines with J gene TRBJ1-4; D perhaps matches TRBD1 (5 bases). Per the germline V gene, CDR1 is SGHRS and CDR2 is YFSETQ. The CDR3 loop spans 14 amino acids. With 4 bases removed from V and 2 bases from J, the gap between germline ends came to 9 bases. The CDR3 protein is CASSQGTTNEKLFF. DNA for the CDR3: TGCGCCAGCAGCCAGGGTACGACTAATGAAAAACTGTTTTTT.

This clone was observed a single time. The chain is built from TRBV2 and TRBJ1-2; D not certain. Germline CDR1 is SNHLY and CDR2 is FYNNEI. This CDR3 is 14 amino acids long. The V and J ends lost 0 bases and 4 bases respectively, with 9 bases between them. The CDR3 DNA reads TGTGCCAGCAGTGAAGCGTACAGACTCTATGGCTACACCTTC. This translates into CASSEAYRLYGYTF.

This chain joins TRBV30 and TRBJ1-6, with D unresolved. Germline-derived CDR1 and CDR2 are GTSNPN and SVGIG (reference sequence). Trimming removed 1 base from V and 3 bases from J, with 10 bases in between. The length of the CDR3 is 15 residues. CDR3 sequence (DNA): TGTGCCTGGAGTGCCATGACCGTCTATAATTCACCCCTCCACTTT. This codes for CAWSAMTVYNSPLHF.

This sequence joins TRBV24-1 and TRBJ2-7, with 10 nucleotides matching TRBD1. Germline V gene lookup returns CDR1 KGHDR and CDR2 SFDVKD. The ends lost 9 bases at V and 6 bases at J; junction bases unmatched: 13. The CDR3 has 15 amino acids. The CDR3 spells CATRPPPGQGCEQYF. DNA for the CDR3: TGTGCCACCCGGCCACCTCCGGGACAGGGGTGCGAGCAGTACTTC.

The CDR3 DNA is TGTGCCAGCAGCTTAGAAGGGACAAATACCTACGAGCAGTACTTC. Translation gives CASSLEGTNTYEQYF. The rearrangement links TRBV7-2 to TRBJ2-7, with TRBD1 as a possible D gene (6 bases). In germline, CDR1 is SGHTA, CDR2 FQGNSA. The CDR3 loop spans 15 amino acids. V gave up 1 base and J gave up 2 bases, with 12 bases separating them.

The chain couples TRBV5-1 to TRBJ2-2; TRBD2 agrees at 10 bases. V trimming: 7 bases; J trimming: 5 bases; junction bases outside the gene matches: 11. CDR3 size: 16 residues. Germline CDR1 and CDR2: SGHRS and YFSETQ. The CDR3 here is CASSSRAGGITGELFF. The CDR3 DNA is TGCGCCAGCTCCTCTCGAGCGGGAGGGATTACCGGGGAGCTGTTTTTT.

A few counts support this clone. The chain uses TRBV11-2 and TRBJ2-6; 7 bases fit TRBD2. The CDR3 is made up of 18 amino acids. The V segment lost 3 bases and the J segment 0 bases; nucleotides outside the gene matches: 8. Per germline, CDR1 SGHAT and CDR2 FQNNGV. In nucleotides, the CDR3 is TGTGCCAGCAGCTTTAAGAGCGGGGCTTTCTCTGGGGCCAACGTCCTGACTTTC. It yields the protein CASSFKSGAFSGANVLTF. Full variable domain (outside the CDR3, taken from reference TRBV11-2 and TRBJ2-6): EAGVAQSPRYKIIEKRQSVAFWCNPISGHATLYWYQQILGQGPKLLIQFQNNGVVDDSQLPKDRFSAERLKGVDSTLKIQPAKLEDSAVYLCASSFKSGAFSGANVLTFGAGSRLTVL.